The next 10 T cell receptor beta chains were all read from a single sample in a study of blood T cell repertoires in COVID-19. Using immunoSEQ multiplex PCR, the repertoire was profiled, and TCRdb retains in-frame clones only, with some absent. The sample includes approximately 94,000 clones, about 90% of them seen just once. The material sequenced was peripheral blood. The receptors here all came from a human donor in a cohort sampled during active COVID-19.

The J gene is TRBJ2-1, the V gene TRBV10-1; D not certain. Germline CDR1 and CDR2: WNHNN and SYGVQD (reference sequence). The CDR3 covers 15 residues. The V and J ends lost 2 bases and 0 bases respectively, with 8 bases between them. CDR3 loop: CASSEGFSSYNEQFF. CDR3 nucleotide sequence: TGCGCCAGCAGTGAGGGTTTTAGCTCCTACAATGAGCAGTTCTTC.

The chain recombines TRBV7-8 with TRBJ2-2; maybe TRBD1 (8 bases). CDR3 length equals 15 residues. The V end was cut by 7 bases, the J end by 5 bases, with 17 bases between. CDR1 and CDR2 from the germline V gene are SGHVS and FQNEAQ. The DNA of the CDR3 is TGTGCCAGCACCGGGGGGACAGGAGGTACCGGGGAGCTGTTTTTT. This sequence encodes CASTGGTGGTGELFF.

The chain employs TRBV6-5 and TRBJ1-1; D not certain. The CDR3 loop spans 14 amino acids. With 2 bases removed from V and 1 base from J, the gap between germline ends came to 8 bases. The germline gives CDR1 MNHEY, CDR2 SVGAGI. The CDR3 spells CASSYVTANTEAFF. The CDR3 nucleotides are TGTGCCAGCAGTTACGTCACAGCGAACACTGAAGCTTTCTTT.

The CDR3 is CASSLDPGGAYEQYF. CDR3 in DNA: TGCGCCAGCAGCTTGGACCCGGGAGGGGCCTACGAGCAGTACTTC. The chain employs TRBV5-1 and TRBJ2-7; 8 bases match TRBD2. From germline, CDR1 is SGHRS and CDR2 YFSETQ. This CDR3 is 15 amino acids long. The trim removed 0 bases at V and 2 bases at J, leaving 4 bases unmatched. The variable domain in full, completed from reference TRBV5-1 and TRBJ2-7, reads KAGVTQTPRYLIKTRGQQVTLSCSPISGHRSVSWYQQTPGQGLQFLFEYFSETQRNKGNFPGRFSGRQFSNSRSEMNVSTLELGDSALYLCASSLDPGGAYEQYFGPGTRLTVT.

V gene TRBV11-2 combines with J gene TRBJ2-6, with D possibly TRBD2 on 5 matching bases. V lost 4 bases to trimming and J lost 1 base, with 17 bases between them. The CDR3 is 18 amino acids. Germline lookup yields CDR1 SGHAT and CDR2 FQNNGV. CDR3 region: CASSSVVNSVSGANVLTF. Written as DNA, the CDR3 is TGTGCCAGCAGCTCCGTAGTTAATAGCGTTTCTGGGGCCAACGTCCTGACTTTC. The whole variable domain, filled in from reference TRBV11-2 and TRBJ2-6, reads EAGVAQSPRYKIIEKRQSVAFWCNPISGHATLYWYQQILGQGPKLLIQFQNNGVVDDSQLPKDRFSAERLKGVDSTLKIQPAKLEDSAVYLCASSSVVNSVSGANVLTFGAGSRLTVL.

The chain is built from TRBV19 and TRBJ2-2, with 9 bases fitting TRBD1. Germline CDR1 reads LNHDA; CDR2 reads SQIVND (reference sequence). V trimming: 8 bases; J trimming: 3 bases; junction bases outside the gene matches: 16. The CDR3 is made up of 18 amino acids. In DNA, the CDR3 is TGTGCCAGTGCCGGGACAGGGAAGGTTGGGGTTCACACCGGGGAGCTGTTTTTT. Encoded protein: CASAGTGKVGVHTGELFF. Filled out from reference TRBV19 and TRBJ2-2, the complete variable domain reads DGGITQSPKYLFRKEGQNVTLSCEQNLNHDAMYWYRQDPGQGLRLIYYSQIVNDFQKGDIAEGYSVSREKKESFPLTVTSAQKNPTAFYLCASAGTGKVGVHTGELFFGEGSRLTVL.

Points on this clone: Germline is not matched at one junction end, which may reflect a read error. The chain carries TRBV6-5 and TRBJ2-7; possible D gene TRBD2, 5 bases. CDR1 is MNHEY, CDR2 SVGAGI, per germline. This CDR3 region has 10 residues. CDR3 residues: CATGSPSRDF. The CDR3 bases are TGTGCCACCGGGTCCCCCTCGAGGGACTTC.

The CDR3 reads CASSPKMLTSGSNLGSYEQYF. CDR3 bases: TGTGCCAGCTCACCCAAAATGTTAACTAGCGGGAGTAATCTAGGCTCCTACGAGCAGTACTTC. The chain has TRBV18 and TRBJ2-7; 11 positions match TRBD2. In germline, CDR1 is KGHSH, CDR2 LQKENI. Losses at the gene ends were 3 bases for V and 0 bases for J; bases not matched to a gene: 19. The CDR3 sequence is 21 residues long.

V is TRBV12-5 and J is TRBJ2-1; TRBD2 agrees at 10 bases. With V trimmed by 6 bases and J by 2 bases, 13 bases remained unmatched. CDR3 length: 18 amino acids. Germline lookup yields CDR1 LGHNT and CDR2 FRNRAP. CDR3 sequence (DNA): TGTGCTAGTGGCATCGGCCTAGCGGGAGTAGCCCCCTACAATGAGCAGTTCTTC. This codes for CASGIGLAGVAPYNEQFF.

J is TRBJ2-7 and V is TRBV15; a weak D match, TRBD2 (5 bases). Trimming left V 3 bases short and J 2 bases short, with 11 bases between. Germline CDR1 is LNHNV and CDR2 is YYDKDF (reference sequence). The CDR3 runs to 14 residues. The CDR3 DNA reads TGTGCCACCAGCAGGGGAGCGGAGGCCTACGAGCAGTACTTC. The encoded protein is CATSRGAEAYEQYF.